These 23 T cell receptor beta chains share one sample of origin, sequenced in a study of cytomegalovirus exposure and HLA in healthy donors. Use of 60 Vbeta and 13 Jbeta primers characterized the PCR. The repertoire was sequenced with immunoSEQ multiplex PCR; TCRdb's copy has only in-frame clones and lacks some. The repertoire holds some 65,000 clones, with less than 75% as singletons. Sequencing was carried out using PBMCs. All receptors derive from a woman aged 25-40 years in good health and CMV-seronegative.

The chain recombines TRBV5-1 with TRBJ2-3; 7 bases align to TRBD1. The V gene's germline CDR1 is SGHRS and CDR2 YFSETQ. The CDR3 has 12 residues. The trim removed 2 bases at V and 8 bases at J, leaving 2 bases unmatched. The DNA for the CDR3 is TGCGCCAGCAGCTTTGACAGGGTTACGCAGTATTTT. It translates to CASSFDRVTQYF.

The chain employs TRBV25-1 and TRBJ2-1, with 9 bases lining up with TRBD2. The CDR3 covers 14 residues. V lost 8 bases, J lost 5 bases, and 7 bases stayed unmatched. Germline V lookup: CDR1 MGHDK, CDR2 SYGVNS. This CDR3 is CASRGGATNNEQFF. The CDR3, as DNA: TGTGCCAGCCGCGGGGGGGCGACTAACAATGAGCAGTTCTTC.

The V call is TRBV6-4, the J call TRBJ2-6; D not certain. CDR1 and CDR2 from the germline V gene are MRHNA and SNTAGT. The CDR3 is made up of 13 amino acids. V lost 6 bases and J lost 0, with 3 bases in between. CDR3 amino acids: CASSISGANVLTF. The CDR3 DNA reads as TGTGCCAGCAGCATCTCTGGGGCCAACGTCCTGACTTTC.

The chain uses TRBV6-1 and TRBJ2-7; D possibly corresponds to TRBD2 (6 bases). The CDR3 totals 15 residues. Germline V lookup: CDR1 MNHNS, CDR2 SASEGT. Trimming shortened V by 3 bases and J by 2 bases, and 14 bases separated the two germline ends. The DNA for the CDR3 is TGTGCCAGCAGTGATACCGGGGGTAAAGCCTACGAGCAGTACTTC. Its protein is CASSDTGGKAYEQYF.

As DNA, the CDR3 is TGTGCCAGCTTTAACTCCGGTGGCTACACCTTC. Its protein product is CASFNSGGYTF. The rearrangement joins TRBV6-5 to TRBJ1-2, with D uncertain. V lost 8 bases and J 7 bases, leaving 11 bases between the germline ends. The germline V gene has CDR1 MNHEY and CDR2 SVGAGI. The CDR3 contains 11 residues.

The gene calls are TRBV5-4 and TRBJ2-3, with TRBD2 identical over 8 bases. Per the germline V gene, CDR1 is SGHNT and CDR2 is YYREEE (reference sequence). V dropped 5 bases and J dropped 6; count of bases not matched to a gene: 14. CDR3 length: 16 amino acids. The CDR3 bases are TGTGCCAGCAGTTCGGGGGGGGCAGATGCGCATGATACGCAGTATTTT. This gives the protein CASSSGGADAHDTQYF.

The V gene is TRBV7-2, the J gene TRBJ1-3; D uncertain. CDR3 length: 16 amino acids. V was shortened by 1 base and J by 3 bases, with 13 bases between the two germline ends. CDR1 is SGHTA and CDR2 is FQGNSA in the germline V gene. CDR3 DNA: TGTGCCAGCAGCTTAGAACGGAGAACGATTGGAAACACCATATATTTT. It translates to CASSLERRTIGNTIYF.

CDR3 bases: TGTGCCAGCAGCTTAACAGGGGCGATTAATTCACCCCTCCACTTT. This translates into CASSLTGAINSPLHF. The J gene is TRBJ1-6, the V gene TRBV11-3; 7 nucleotides match TRBD1. Germline loops: CDR1 SGHNT, CDR2 YENEEA. The CDR3 length is 15 residues. V was clipped by 2 bases and J by 6 bases; unmatched bases: 4.

The chain joins TRBV27 to TRBJ1-4; the match to TRBD1 covers 7 bases. V lost 3 bases and J lost 8; bases outside the gene matches: 3. The CDR3 is made up of 13 amino acids. The germline V gene encodes CDR1 MNHEY and CDR2 SMNVEV (reference sequence). The CDR3 nucleotides read TGTGCCAGCAGTTTGCCGGACAGGGAAAAACTGTTTTTT. This gives the protein CASSLPDREKLFF.

The chain employs TRBV2 and TRBJ2-7, with D maybe TRBD1 (6 bases). CDR1 and CDR2 (germline): SNHLY, FYNNEI. The CDR3 runs 13 residues. Deletions cut 7 bases from V and 2 bases from J, with 12 bases between. CDR3 bases: TGTGCCAGCACTAGGGACAAGACCTACGAGCAGTACTTC. Its protein product is CASTRDKTYEQYF.

The CDR3 DNA reads TGTGCCAGCAGTGAAGGTTCTGGACTAGCGGGGGGGAGTACGCAGTATTTT. Residues: CASSEGSGLAGGSTQYF. This chain connects TRBV2 to TRBJ2-3, with 15 bases aligning to TRBD2. Trimming cost V 1 base and J 8 bases; bases outside gene matches: 7. The CDR3 consists of 17 residues. CDR1 SNHLY and CDR2 FYNNEI come from the germline V gene.

This clone occurred once. The chain couples TRBV14 to TRBJ2-5, with 9 bases matching TRBD1. The J call is doubtful: the DNA matches TRBJ2-7 better. Germline V gene data show CDR1 as SGHDN and CDR2 as FVKESK. This CDR3 has 15 amino acids. The CDR3 is CASSQTGGFSYEQYF. CDR3 in DNA: TGTGCCAGCAGCCAGACAGGGGGATTTTCCTACGAGCAGTACTTC.

The chain combines TRBV28 with TRBJ2-5; 12 bases match TRBD2. The CDR3 extends over 16 amino acids. After removal of 4 bases from V and 1 base from J, the junction contained 4 bases not matched to a gene. Germline V CDR1 and CDR2: MDHEN, SYDVKM. In DNA form, the CDR3 reads TGTGCCAGCAGTTCCCGACTAGCGGGGGCCCAAGAGACCCAGTACTTC. This gives the protein CASSSRLAGAQETQYF.

This clone was picked up one time. V is TRBV9 and J is TRBJ1-6; 9 nucleotides agree with TRBD1. Per the germline V gene, CDR1 is SGDLS and CDR2 is YYNGEE. This CDR3 has 21 residues. J was trimmed by 0 bases and V by 3 bases; bases with no gene match: 16. The CDR3 DNA follows: TGTGCCAGCAGCGCAACCCCCCCGGGACAGGGAAAAAGCTCCTATAATTCACCCCTCCACTTT. This codes for CASSATPPGQGKSSYNSPLHF.

The chain is built from TRBV30 and TRBJ2-3, with TRBD2 identical over 13 bases. The CDR3 loop spans 14 amino acids. V gave up 8 bases and J gave up 5 bases; unmatched junction bases: 7. The germline V gene has CDR1 GTSNPN and CDR2 SVGIG (reference sequence). The CDR3 DNA sequence: TGTGCCGGAACTAGCGGGGGGGAGGTAGATACGCAGTATTTT. This codes for CAGTSGGEVDTQYF.

The rearrangement uses TRBV29-1 and TRBJ1-1; D is ambiguous. V was trimmed by 0 bases and J by 11 bases, leaving 13 bases between them. The CDR3 totals 12 residues. Germline lookup yields CDR1 SQVTM and CDR2 ANQGSEA. CDR3: CSVEEDSSMAFF. The CDR3, as DNA: TGCAGCGTTGAAGAAGACTCAAGTATGGCTTTCTTT.

As to this clone: Lacking the conserved final phenylalanine or tryptophan, this CDR3 likely reflects a read error. V and J are TRBV15 and TRBJ1-4, with no clear D. V dropped 1 base and J dropped 3 bases, with 3 bases sitting between them. The CDR3 is 13 amino acids. Germline-derived CDR1 and CDR2 are LNHNV and YYDKDF (reference sequence). CDR3 loop: CATSRAPNEKLFV. The CDR3, as DNA: TGTGCCACCAGCAGAGCCCCTAATGAAAAACTGTTTGTT.

This clone appeared a single time. The chain uses TRBV4-1 and TRBJ1-5, with D perhaps matching TRBD1 (5 bases). Germline V gene sequence: CDR1 MGHRA, CDR2 YSYEKL. V shed 0 bases and J shed 7 bases, with 16 bases lying between them. CDR3 length: 16 residues. The CDR3 DNA sequence: TGCGCCAGCAGCCAAGACGGTCCCCAGGGAGGGCAGCCCCAGCATTTT. Residues: CASSQDGPQGGQPQHF.

The chain recombines TRBV4-1 with TRBJ1-5; possible D gene TRBD1, 5 bases. The ends were cut back, 1 base at V and 3 bases at J, with 10 bases in the middle. The CDR3 runs to 15 residues. From germline, CDR1 is MGHRA and CDR2 YSYEKL. As DNA, the CDR3 is TGCGCCAGCAGCCAAGGGGGCAGGGTCAATCAGCCCCAGCATTTT. Protein product: CASSQGGRVNQPQHF.

This clone was observed a few times. The chain is built from TRBV2 and TRBJ2-2; 7 positions match TRBD1. J lost 3 bases, V lost 7 bases, and 8 bases had no gene match. This CDR3 is 15 amino acids long. The germline gives CDR1 SNHLY, CDR2 FYNNEI. CDR3 bases: TGTGCCAGCACCCCCACAGGGGCGGACACCGGGGAGCTGTTTTTT. This codes for CASTPTGADTGELFF.

The chain couples TRBV6-6 to TRBJ2-3; 10 bases are shared with TRBD2. The CDR3 spans 15 residues. Germline values: CDR1 MNHNY, CDR2 SVGAGI (reference sequence). V dropped 4 bases and J dropped 6; count of bases not matched to a gene: 7. The CDR3 is CASSFSGGAGDTQYF. CDR3 nucleotide sequence: TGTGCCAGCAGTTTCAGCGGGGGGGCTGGGGATACGCAGTATTTT.

This chain links TRBV5-1 with TRBJ2-5; 8 positions agree with TRBD2. The CDR3 extends over 16 amino acids. Per germline, CDR1 SGHRS and CDR2 YFSETQ. The V gene end was trimmed by 2 bases and the J gene end by 5 bases; junction bases not matched to a gene: 11. The DNA of the CDR3 is TGCGCCAGCAGCTTAACCGGGGGGGCGGGTGTCGAGACCCAGTACTTC. It translates to CASSLTGGAGVETQYF.

The CDR3 is CASSLDETGVYNEQFF. In DNA form, the CDR3 reads TGTGCCAGCAGCTTAGATGAGACGGGGGTCTACAATGAGCAGTTCTTC. V and J are TRBV11-2 and TRBJ2-1; possible D gene TRBD2, 6 bases. Per the germline V gene, CDR1 is SGHAT and CDR2 is FQNNGV. Trimming stripped 0 bases from V and 3 bases from J, with 12 bases between. The CDR3 covers 16 residues.